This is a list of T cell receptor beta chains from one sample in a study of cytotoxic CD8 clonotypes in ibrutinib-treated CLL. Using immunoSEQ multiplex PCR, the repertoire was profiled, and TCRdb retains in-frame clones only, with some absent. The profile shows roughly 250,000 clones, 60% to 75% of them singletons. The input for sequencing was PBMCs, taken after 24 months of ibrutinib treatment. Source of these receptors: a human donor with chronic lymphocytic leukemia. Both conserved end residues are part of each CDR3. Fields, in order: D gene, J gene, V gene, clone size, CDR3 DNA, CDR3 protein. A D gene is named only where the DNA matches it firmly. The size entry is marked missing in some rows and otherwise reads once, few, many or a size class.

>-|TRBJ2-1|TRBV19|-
TGTGCCAGTAGTATAGGGGAGTCCTACAATGAGCAGTTCTTC
CASSIGESYNEQFF
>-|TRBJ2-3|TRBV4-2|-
TGTGCCAGCAGCCAGCAATGGGGCACAGATACGCAGTATTTT
CASSQQWGTDTQYF
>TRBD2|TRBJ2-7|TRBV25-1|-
TGTGCCAGCAGCCAGCGGGGCCACGAGCAGTACTTC
CASSQRGHEQYF
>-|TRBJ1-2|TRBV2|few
TGTGCCAGCGCCAGGGATAACTATGGCTACACCTTC
CASARDNYGYTF
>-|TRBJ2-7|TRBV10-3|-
TGTGCCATCAGGAAGGGGGGGGATGCCGCCTACGAGCAGTACTTC
CAIRKGGDAAYEQYF
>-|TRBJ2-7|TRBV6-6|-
TGTGCCAGCAGCCACAGGGAAACCTCCTACGAGCAGTACTTC
CASSHRETSYEQYF
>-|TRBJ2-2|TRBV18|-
TGTGCCAGCTCGTACGGTTTCACCGGGGAGCTGTTTTTT
CASSYGFTGELFF
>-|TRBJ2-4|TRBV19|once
TGTGCCAGTAGTTTTTACTCGGGGCAGATCCTAGCCAAAAACATTCAGTACTTC
CASSFYSGQILAKNIQYF
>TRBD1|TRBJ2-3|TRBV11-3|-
TGTGCCAGCAGTGACAGGGGGTCAGGAGATACGCAGTATTTT
CASSDRGSGDTQYF
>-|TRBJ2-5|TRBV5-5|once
TGTGCCAGCAGCTTGAGGAGATGGGTGACAGAGACCCAGTACTTC
CASSLRRWVTETQYF
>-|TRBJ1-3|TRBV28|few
TGTGCCAGCACTAGCCCCCCAGGAAACACCATATATTTT
CASTSPPGNTIYF
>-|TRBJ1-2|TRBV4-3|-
TGCGCCAGCAGCCAAGACATTTCTAACTATGGCTACACCTTC
CASSQDISNYGYTF
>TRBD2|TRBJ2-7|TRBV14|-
TGTGCCAGCAGCCAAGTTCTACGACTAGCGGGAGGGCTTCGGCAGTACTTC
CASSQVLRLAGGLRQYF
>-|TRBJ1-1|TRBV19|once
TGTGCCAGTAGTATTTCCGGGGGGAACACTGAAGCTTTCTTT
CASSISGGNTEAFF
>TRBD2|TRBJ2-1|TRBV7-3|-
TGTGCCAGCAGCCCCCAAGCGGGAGCTGAGCAGTTCTTC
CASSPQAGAEQFF
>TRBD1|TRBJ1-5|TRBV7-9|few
TGTGCCAGCGACGGGACAGGGACGAATCAGCCCCAGCATTTT
CASDGTGTNQPQHF
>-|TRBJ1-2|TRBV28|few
TGTGCCAGCAGTATGACAGAAAACTATGGCTACACCTTC
CASSMTENYGYTF
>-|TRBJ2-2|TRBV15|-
TGTGCCACCAGCATCTACAGGGCAACCGGGGAGCTGTTTTTT
CATSIYRATGELFF
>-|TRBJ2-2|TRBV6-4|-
TGTGCCAGCAGTGAGGAGGGCGCCGGGGAGCTGTTTTTT
CASSEEGAGELFF
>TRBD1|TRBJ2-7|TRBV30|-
TGTGCCTGGACTCCCGGGGACAGGGCCTACGAGCAGTACTTC
CAWTPGDRAYEQYF
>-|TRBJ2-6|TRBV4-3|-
TGCGCCAGCAGCCAAGAGCCAGGGGACAAGGGTACTGGGGCCAACGTCCTGACTTTC
CASSQEPGDKGTGANVLTF
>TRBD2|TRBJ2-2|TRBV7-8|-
TGTGCCAGCAGCTTAGTCCCGGGAGGAAACACCGGGGAGCTGTTTTTT
CASSLVPGGNTGELFF
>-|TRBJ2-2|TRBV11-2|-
TGTGCCAGCAGCCCGGTGGCAGGGACCACCGGGGAGCTGTTTTTT
CASSPVAGTTGELFF
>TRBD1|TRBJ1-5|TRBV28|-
TGTGCCAGCAGCCCCGGGACAGGGAGGCAGAGCAATCAGCCCCAGCATTTT
CASSPGTGRQSNQPQHF
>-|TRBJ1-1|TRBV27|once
TGTGCCAGCAGTTTAAATCACGTGGGCACTGAAGCTTTCTTT
CASSLNHVGTEAFF
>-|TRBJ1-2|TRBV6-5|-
TGTGCCAGCAATCGTTCTTATGGCTACACCTTC
CASNRSYGYTF
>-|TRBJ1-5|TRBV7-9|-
TGTGCCAGCAGCTACACAGGGAAACAGCCCCAGCATTTT
CASSYTGKQPQHF
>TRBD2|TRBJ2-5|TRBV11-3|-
TGTGCCAGCAGCTTGGGATCTGGGACTAGCGGACTTAAAGAGACCCAGTACTTC
CASSLGSGTSGLKETQYF
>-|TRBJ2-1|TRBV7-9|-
TGTGCCACGGTGACAGAGATCTACAATGAGCAGTTCTTC
CATVTEIYNEQFF
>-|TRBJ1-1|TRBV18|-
TGTGCCAGCTCACCGATAAACACTGAAGCTTTCTTT
CASSPINTEAFF
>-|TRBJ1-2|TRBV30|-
TGTGCCTGGAGCGAAAAGTATGGCTACACCTTC
CAWSEKYGYTF
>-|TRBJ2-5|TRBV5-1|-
TGCGCCAGCAGCTTTTGGGTAACGGGACAACCTAAAGAGACCCAGTACTTC
CASSFWVTGQPKETQYF
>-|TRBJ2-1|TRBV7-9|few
TGTGCCAGCAACATCGGAGGGGACAATGAGCAGTTCTTC
CASNIGGDNEQFF
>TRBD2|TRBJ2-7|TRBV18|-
TGTGCCAGCTCACCTGGGGACTACTCCTACGAGCAGTACTTC
CASSPGDYSYEQYF
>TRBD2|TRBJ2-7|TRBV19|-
TGTGCCAGTAGTCCCTCTAGCGGGGGCTACGAGCAGTACTTC
CASSPSSGGYEQYF
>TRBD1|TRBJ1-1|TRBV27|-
TGTGCCAGCAGTTTATACTCCGACAGGGCTGGCACTGAAGCTTTCTTT
CASSLYSDRAGTEAFF
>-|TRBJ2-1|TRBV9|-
TGTGCCAGCAGCGTAGCGGGTGATGAGCAGTTCTTC
CASSVAGDEQFF
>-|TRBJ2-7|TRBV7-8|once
TGTGCCAGCAGCCCTCAAGAGGGCAGTTCCTACGAGCAGTACTTC
CASSPQEGSSYEQYF
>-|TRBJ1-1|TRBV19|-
TGTGCCAGTACCCGAAATGGGGTTGAAGCTTTCTTT
CASTRNGVEAFF
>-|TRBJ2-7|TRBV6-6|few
TGTGCCAGCAGTGGGGACATCACCTACGAGCAGTACTTC
CASSGDITYEQYF
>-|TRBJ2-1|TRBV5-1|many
TGCGCCAGCAGCTTGATCCGGGATAAGCAGTTCTTC
CASSLIRDKQFF
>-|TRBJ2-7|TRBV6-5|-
TGTGCCAGCAGGGTAACAGGGGAGGGGTCCTACGAGCAGTACTTC
CASRVTGEGSYEQYF
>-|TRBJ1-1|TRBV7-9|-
TGTGCCAGCAGCTTAGGTGGGTTGGGTGAAGCTTTCTTT
CASSLGGLGEAFF
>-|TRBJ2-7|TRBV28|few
TGTGCCAGCAGTTTATTCACCTTCTCCTACGAGCAGTACTTC
CASSLFTFSYEQYF
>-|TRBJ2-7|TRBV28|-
TGTGCCAGCAACCGAGACGGCACTTACGAGCAGTACTTC
CASNRDGTYEQYF
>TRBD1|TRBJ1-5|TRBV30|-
TGTGCCTGGAGTGGAGGGACAGGTATCGGCAATCAGCCCCAGCATTTT
CAWSGGTGIGNQPQHF
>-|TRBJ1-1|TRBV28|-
TGTGCCAGCACCCCCTCCTCTGGGAAGGGGAACACTGAAGCTTTCTTT
CASTPSSGKGNTEAFF
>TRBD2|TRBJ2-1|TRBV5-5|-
TGTGCCAGCAGCTTGCTAGCGGGAGTTGTCGATGAGCAGTTCTTC
CASSLLAGVVDEQFF
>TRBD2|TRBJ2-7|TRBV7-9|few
TGTGCCAGCAGCTTAGTTAGCGGGAGGTTCTACGAGCAGTACTTC
CASSLVSGRFYEQYF
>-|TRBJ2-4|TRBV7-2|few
TGTGCCAGCAGCCCTGGAGGGGACAAAAACATTCAGTACTTC
CASSPGGDKNIQYF
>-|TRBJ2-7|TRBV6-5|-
TGTGCCAGCAGGTTGGACTCTTACGAGCAGTACTTC
CASRLDSYEQYF
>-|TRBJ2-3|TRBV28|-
TGTGCCAGCAGCTCCGGCACAGATACGCAGTATTTT
CASSSGTDTQYF
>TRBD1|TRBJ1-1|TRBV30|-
TGTGCCTGGAGTGCTCCGACAGGGGGGAACACTGAAGCTTTCTTT
CAWSAPTGGNTEAFF
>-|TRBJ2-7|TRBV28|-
TGTCCCAACGCCTTGGTGCACGAGCAGTACTTC
CPNALVHEQYF